Described below is a single T cell receptor beta chain sequence and its context. Germline CDR1 reads MGHRA; CDR2 reads YSYEKL. V shed 3 bases and J 2 bases; nucleotides not matched to a gene: 5. CDR3 length: 15 amino acids. These data belong to a study of OX40 agonist ivuxolimab in advanced cancers. Looking at the study overall: Around 40% of patients had received prior checkpoint inhibitor therapy.

Measured with immunoSEQ multiplex PCR; TCRdb has only the in-frame clones, and not every one. The top ten clones hold over 3.5% of a sample with 55,000 to 65,000 clones, about 85% of them seen once. This chain uses TRBV4-1 with TRBJ2-7; 9 bases line up with TRBD1. This clonotype was sampled from an adult with an advanced solid tumor such as melanoma, head and neck, liver or kidney cancer. The sample consisted of CD4+ or CD8+ T cells sorted from blood, taken in a trial of the OX40 agonist ivuxolimab. CDR3 sequence reads: CASSQGQGGTYEQYF. The CDR3 bases are TGCGCCAGCAGCCAGGGACAGGGCGGGACCTACGAGCAGTACTTC.